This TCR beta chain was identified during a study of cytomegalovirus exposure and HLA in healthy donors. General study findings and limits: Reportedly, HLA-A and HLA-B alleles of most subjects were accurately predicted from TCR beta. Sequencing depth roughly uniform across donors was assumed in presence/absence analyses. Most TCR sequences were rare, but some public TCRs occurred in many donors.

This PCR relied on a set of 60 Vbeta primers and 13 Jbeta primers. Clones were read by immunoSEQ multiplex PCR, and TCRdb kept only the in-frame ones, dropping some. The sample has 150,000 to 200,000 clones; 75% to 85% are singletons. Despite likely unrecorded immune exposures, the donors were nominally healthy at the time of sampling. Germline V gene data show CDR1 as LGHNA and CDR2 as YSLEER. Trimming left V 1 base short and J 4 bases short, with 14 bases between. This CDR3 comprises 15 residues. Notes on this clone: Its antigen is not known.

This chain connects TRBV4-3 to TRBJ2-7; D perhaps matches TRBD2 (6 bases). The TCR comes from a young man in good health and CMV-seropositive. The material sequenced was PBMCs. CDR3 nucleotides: TGCGCCAGCAGCCAAGTAGCAGGGAGGCAATACGAGCAGTACTTC. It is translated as CASSQVAGRQYEQYF.